This passage covers 32 T cell receptor beta chains from one sample sequenced in a study of blood T cells in healthy people across ages. Through a sample-barcoded 5' primer and a J-beta primer mix, a second PCR was run for roughly 6 to 11 cycles. MiXCR, run by TCRdb on the 5' RACE reads, gives a single entry per CDR3 protein. Of about a million distinct CDR3 sequences listed, roughly half are singletons. Input material: blood. The receptors were gathered from a woman between 55 and 75 years old in good health.

V usage is TRBV20-1 and J usage is TRBJ2-1; 11 nucleotides agree with TRBD2. Unmatched junction bases numbered 6, after V lost 3 bases and J lost 5 bases. The germline V gene has CDR1 DFQATT and CDR2 SNEGSKA (reference sequence). The CDR3 consists of 15 residues. The CDR3 DNA reads as TGCAGTGCTAGCCCGGGACTAGCGGTAGACAATGAGCAGTTCTTC. It yields the protein CSASPGLAVDNEQFF.

The J gene is TRBJ2-7, the V gene TRBV11-2; D gene ambiguous. The J call may be faulty, since TRBJ2-5 better matches the DNA end. The CDR3 extends over 14 amino acids. Germline V gene sequence: CDR1 SGHAT, CDR2 FQNNGV. The CDR3 sequence: CASSLDKGLETQYF. The CDR3 DNA reads as TGTGCCAGCAGCTTAGACAAGGGATTGGAGACCCAGTACTTC.

The CDR3 here is CASSLNSGGSTDTQYF. The DNA of the CDR3 is TGTGCCAGCAGCTTAAATAGCGGGGGAAGCACAGATACGCAGTATTTT. The chain employs TRBV7-9 and TRBJ2-3; TRBD2 agrees at 9 bases. From germline, CDR1 is SEHNR and CDR2 FQNEAQ (reference sequence). With V trimmed by 2 bases and J by 0 bases, 3 bases remained unmatched. The CDR3 spans 16 residues.

The V and J genes are TRBV28 and TRBJ2-7, with D hard to call. Trimming stripped 5 bases from V and 3 bases from J, with 14 bases between. Germline V CDR1 and CDR2: MDHEN, SYDVKM. This CDR3 is built from 14 residues. DNA of the CDR3: TGTGCCAGCAGTGCCATAAGGAATCGCTACGAGCAGTACTTC. Translating it yields CASSAIRNRYEQYF.

The chain employs TRBV12-3 or TRBV12-4 and TRBJ2-1; 10 bases line up with TRBD2. This CDR3 contains 15 residues. V lost 7 bases, J lost 3 bases, and 6 bases stayed unmatched. The CDR3 sequence: CASTRTSGNYNEQFF. As DNA, the CDR3 is TGTGCCAGCACCCGGACTAGCGGAAACTACAATGAGCAGTTCTTC.

This chain joins TRBV20-1 and TRBJ2-7; tentatively, D is TRBD2 (6 bases). The V gene's germline CDR1 is DFQATT and CDR2 SNEGSKA (reference sequence). The V and J ends lost 5 bases and 7 bases respectively, with 27 bases between them. This CDR3 spans 16 amino acids. CDR3 nucleotide sequence: TGCAGTGCTCTGTCTCTGGAGTTAGCGGCCATCAATGAGCAGTACTTC. Translated, it gives CSALSLELAAINEQYF.

This clonotype was seen a few times. This chain uses TRBV11-1 with TRBJ1-5, with D hard to call. Between the trimmed V and J ends, which lost 1 base and 7 bases, there was a span of 8 bases. CDR1 SGHAT and CDR2 FQDESV come from the germline V gene (reference sequence). The CDR3 length is 13 residues. The chain's CDR3 is CASSLELGQPQHF. The DNA for the CDR3 is TGTGCCAGCAGCTTAGAGCTAGGACAGCCCCAGCATTTT.

A few counts support this clonotype. This chain links TRBV12-3 or TRBV12-4 with TRBJ2-7; 8 bases agree with TRBD2. The V and J ends lost 5 bases and 3 bases, in that order; junction bases with no gene match: 12. The CDR3 sequence is 16 residues long. The CDR3: CASSRGGSTAVYEQYF. CDR3 DNA sequence: TGTGCCAGCAGTCGGGGGGGAAGCACGGCCGTCTACGAGCAGTACTTC.

This chain uses TRBV14 with TRBJ2-4; a possible D gene is TRBD2 (6 bases). CDR1 SGHDN and CDR2 FVKESK come from the germline V gene. This CDR3 comprises 18 residues. Trimming left V 7 bases short and J 0 bases short, with 22 bases between. The CDR3 sequence is CASKVSWGVTLAKNIQYF. CDR3 DNA: TGTGCCAGCAAGGTGTCGTGGGGGGTCACCTTAGCCAAAAACATTCAGTACTTC.

The rearrangement links TRBV30 to TRBJ2-4; TRBD2 agrees at 7 bases. The closer fit of TRBJ2-7 to the DNA end suggests the J call may be wrong. Germline V gene lookup returns CDR1 GTSNPN and CDR2 SVGIG (reference sequence). The CDR3 runs to 15 residues. CDR3 nucleotides: TGTGCCTGGAGTGGGGAAGGGGCGGGAGAAGGCGAGCAGTACTTC. Translating gives CAWSGEGAGEGEQYF.

The V and J genes are TRBV6-5 and TRBJ1-2, with 7 bases aligning to TRBD1. CDR1 and CDR2 from the germline V gene are MNHEY and SVGAGI. With 6 bases clipped from V and 6 bases from J, the junction kept 7 bases outside the gene matches. CDR3 length: 13 residues. The CDR3 sequence: CASRTTGFNGYTF. In nucleotides, the CDR3 is TGTGCCAGCAGAACGACAGGGTTTAATGGCTACACCTTC.

This clonotype has a handful of counts. The J gene is TRBJ2-3, the V gene TRBV7-2; D possibly corresponds to TRBD2 (6 bases). CDR1 SGHTA and CDR2 FQGNSA come from the germline V gene. This CDR3 region has 17 residues. Trimming removed 2 bases at V and 6 bases at J, with 21 bases between. CDR3 in DNA: TGTGCCAGCAGCTTATCTATCGCGGGGACGGTTCTTGATACGCAGTATTTT. Translation gives CASSLSIAGTVLDTQYF.

The chain joins TRBV15 to TRBJ2-4; either TRBD1 or TRBD2 may supply D (5 bases each). The tail of the sequence fits TRBJ2-7 better, so the J call may be wrong. The CDR3 extends over 14 amino acids. The V gene's germline CDR1 is LNHNV and CDR2 YYDKDF (reference sequence). The CDR3 DNA follows: TGTGCCACCAGTACCGGGACGGAGACCTACGAGCAGTACTTC. Translation: CATSTGTETYEQYF.

The chain has TRBV24-1 and TRBJ2-3; 11 bases are shared with TRBD1. Germline CDR1 KGHDR, CDR2 SFDVKD. This CDR3 comprises 18 residues. With 2 bases clipped from V and 2 bases from J, the junction kept 8 bases outside the gene matches. The CDR3 coding sequence is TGTGCCACCAGTGATTACGGGACAGGGGGAAAACCCACAGATACGCAGTATTTT. It is translated as CATSDYGTGGKPTDTQYF.

This clonotype appeared a few times. The chain joins TRBV28 to TRBJ2-7; D is unresolved. V lost 5 bases and J lost 4, with 12 bases in between. Germline CDR1 and CDR2: MDHEN and SYDVKM. The CDR3 is 13 amino acids. The CDR3 DNA reads TGTGCCAGCAGTCCCTCTTTGTCGTACGAGCAGTACTTC. Amino acid sequence: CASSPSLSYEQYF.

The chain has TRBV19 and TRBJ1-5; 10 bases are a match to TRBD1. The V and J ends lost 7 bases and 7 bases, in that order; junction bases with no gene match: 10. CDR1 is LNHDA and CDR2 is SQIVND in the germline V gene (reference sequence). The CDR3 contains 15 residues. CDR3 DNA: TGTGCCAGTACTGCCGACAGGGGGCTCGGCCAGCCCCAGCATTTT. This translates into CASTADRGLGQPQHF.

V is TRBV5-1 and J is TRBJ2-7, with D possibly being TRBD1 (6 bases). Gene TRBJ2-5 matches the end of the DNA better, so the J call may be wrong. The CDR3 contains 14 residues. Per the germline V gene, CDR1 is SGHRS and CDR2 is YFSETQ. CDR3 amino acids: CASGYLTGLETQYF. DNA for the CDR3: TGCGCCAGCGGCTACCTTACAGGGTTGGAGACCCAGTACTTC.

The rearrangement uses TRBV2 and TRBJ1-2; TRBD1 matches at 11 bases. Germline V gene lookup returns CDR1 SNHLY and CDR2 FYNNEI. This CDR3 is built from 15 residues. V lost 4 bases and J lost 4; bases outside the gene matches: 5. This chain's CDR3 is CASSAAGTGGYGYTF. The CDR3 DNA reads as TGTGCCAGCAGTGCGGCCGGGACAGGGGGCTATGGCTACACCTTC.

The V call is TRBV6-5, the J call TRBJ2-7; possible D gene TRBD2, 8 bases. V shed 6 bases and J shed 4 bases, with 19 bases lying between them. This CDR3 has 15 amino acids. The germline CDR1 and CDR2 sequences are MNHEY and SVGAGI. CDR3 amino acids: CASRHRTGGGYEQYF. The CDR3 DNA is TGTGCCAGCAGACACAGGACAGGCGGGGGGTACGAGCAGTACTTC.

This chain joins TRBV20-1 and TRBJ2-2; TRBD2 aligns across 9 bases. Trimming at V came to 6 bases and at J to 4 bases, leaving 9 bases not matched to a gene. The CDR3 is 15 amino acids. Germline CDR1 reads DFQATT; CDR2 reads SNEGSKA (reference sequence). CDR3 in amino acids: CSAISGRTATGELFF. CDR3 nucleotide sequence: TGCAGTGCAATCAGCGGGAGGACGGCCACCGGGGAGCTGTTTTTT.

This clonotype was counted only a few times. The chain links TRBV18 to TRBJ2-7; 8 bases match TRBD2. Per the germline V gene, CDR1 is KGHSH and CDR2 is LQKENI. Germline trimming cut 2 bases from V and 4 bases from J; bases unmatched to any gene: 7. This CDR3 is 15 amino acids long. CDR3 sequence reads: CASSPNAGTRYEQYF. The DNA for the CDR3 is TGTGCCAGCTCACCAAACGCTGGGACTAGGTACGAGCAGTACTTC.

Of note for this clonotype: A much larger clonotype is one base distant, so this may be a read error. The chain couples TRBV7-2 to TRBJ2-7; TRBD2 aligns across 8 bases. The CDR3 extends over 13 amino acids. Germline V CDR1 and CDR2: SGHTA, FQGNSA. The CDR3 loop reads CVSSPGRAHEQYF. The CDR3 DNA sequence: TGTGTCAGCAGCCCCGGGAGGGCCCACGAGCAGTACTTC.

This rearrangement joins TRBV7-2 to TRBJ2-3; possibly TRBD1 for D (5 bases). Germline V gives CDR1 SGHTA, CDR2 FQGNSA. With 5 bases removed from V and 3 bases from J, the gap between germline ends came to 15 bases. The CDR3 length is 15 residues. CDR3 in DNA: TGTGCCAGCAGCGTATCTGCAGGGTTGACAGATACGCAGTATTTT. As protein: CASSVSAGLTDTQYF.

J is TRBJ2-7 and V is TRBV12-3 or TRBV12-4; D gene ambiguous. The CDR3 extends over 15 amino acids. The V and J ends lost 3 bases and 0 bases respectively, with 12 bases between them. The CDR3 DNA reads TGTGCCAGCAGTTTTAGGTGGAGCCTCTCCTACGAGCAGTACTTC. This translates into CASSFRWSLSYEQYF.

The rearrangement links TRBV4-1 to TRBJ2-1; D call uncertain. The CDR3 loop spans 15 amino acids. Germline V CDR1 and CDR2: MGHRA, YSYEKL. Trimming pared 1 base from V and 9 bases from J, leaving 16 bases between. CDR3 coding DNA: TGCGCCAGCAGCCAAGCTGGTAGTTGGATCAGTGAGCAGTTCTTC. Translated, it gives CASSQAGSWISEQFF.

The chain carries TRBV29-1 and TRBJ1-5, with 8 nucleotides matching TRBD1. The CDR3 is made up of 15 amino acids. V dropped 6 bases and J dropped 4; count of bases not matched to a gene: 11. Looked up from germline, CDR1 is SQVTM and CDR2 is ANQGSEA. The CDR3 nucleotides are TGCAGCGTGATTGATGGACAGGGACGTAATCAGCCCCAGCATTTT. It codes for CSVIDGQGRNQPQHF.

This sequence joins TRBV3-1 and TRBJ2-1; 7 nucleotides align to TRBD2. V trimming: 8 bases; J trimming: 4 bases; junction bases outside the gene matches: 8. The CDR3 is made up of 14 amino acids. Germline V gives CDR1 LGHDT, CDR2 YNNKEL (reference sequence). CDR3 nucleotides: TGTGCCAGCGGAGACGTGGGGGGGTACAATGAGCAGTTCTTC. It yields the protein CASGDVGGYNEQFF.

The V call is TRBV29-1, the J call TRBJ1-1; possible D gene TRBD1, 5 bases. V dropped 6 bases and J dropped 0 bases, with 14 bases sitting between them. Germline V gene data show CDR1 as SQVTM and CDR2 as ANQGSEA. The CDR3 has 14 amino acids. CDR3 nucleotide sequence: TGCAGCGTGGCGTCCGGGACGGTGAACACTGAAGCTTTCTTT. This codes for CSVASGTVNTEAFF. Full variable domain (remainder filled in from reference TRBV29-1 and TRBJ1-1): SAVISQKPSRDICQRGTSLTIQCQVDSQVTMMFWYRQQPGQSLTLIATANQGSEATYESGFVIDKFPISRPNLTFSTLTVSNMSPEDSSIYLCSVASGTVNTEAFFGQGTRLTVV.

The chain has TRBV5-6 and TRBJ2-5; tentatively, D is TRBD1 (5 bases). V lost 0 bases and J lost 4, with 16 bases in between. This CDR3 is 16 amino acids long. Germline V gene sequence: CDR1 SGHDT, CDR2 YYEEEE. The CDR3 region has the DNA TGTGCCAGCAGCTTGGGTTCATTGGGGCCTCGAGAGACCCAGTACTTC. Encoded protein: CASSLGSLGPRETQYF.

The chain recombines TRBV27 with TRBJ1-2, with 7 positions matching TRBD1. The germline CDR1 and CDR2 sequences are MNHEY and SMNVEV (reference sequence). The V gene end was trimmed by 5 bases and the J gene end by 8 bases; junction bases not matched to a gene: 17. The CDR3 sequence is 16 residues long. CDR3 nucleotides: TGTGCCAGCAGTCCAAGCTCCGGGAAAGGGGGCCCGGGCTACACCTTC. This sequence encodes CASSPSSGKGGPGYTF.

This sequence joins TRBV10-1 and TRBJ2-7, with 8 bases identical to TRBD1. CDR3 length equals 15 residues. The germline V gene has CDR1 WNHNN and CDR2 SYGVQD (reference sequence). The V and J ends lost 3 bases and 3 bases, in that order; junction bases with no gene match: 7. CDR3 in DNA: TGCGCCAGCAGTGATACGACAGGGGCAAGCTACGAGCAGTACTTC. Translating gives CASSDTTGASYEQYF.

Remarks on this clonotype: A read error may account for a junction end that differs from germline. This chain links TRBV10-3 with TRBJ2-3, with D possibly being TRBD2 (5 bases). This CDR3 contains 15 residues. Germline CDR1 is ENHRY and CDR2 is SYGVKD. For the CDR3, the DNA is TGTGCCATCAGGGATCTCAGCCCTAGCACAGATACGCGGTATTTT. Protein sequence: CAIRDLSPSTDTRYF.